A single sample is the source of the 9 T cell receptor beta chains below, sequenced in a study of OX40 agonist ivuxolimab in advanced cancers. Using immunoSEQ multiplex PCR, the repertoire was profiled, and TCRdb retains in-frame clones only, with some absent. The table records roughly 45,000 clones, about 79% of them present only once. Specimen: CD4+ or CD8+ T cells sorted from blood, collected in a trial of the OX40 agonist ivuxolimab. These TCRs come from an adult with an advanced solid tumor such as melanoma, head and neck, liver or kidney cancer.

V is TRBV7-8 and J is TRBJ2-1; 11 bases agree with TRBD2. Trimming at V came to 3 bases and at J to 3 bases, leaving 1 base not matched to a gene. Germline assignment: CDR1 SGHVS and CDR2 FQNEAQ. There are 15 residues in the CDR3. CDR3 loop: CASSFTSGSYNEQFF. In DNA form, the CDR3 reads TGTGCCAGCAGCTTTACTAGCGGGAGCTACAATGAGCAGTTCTTC. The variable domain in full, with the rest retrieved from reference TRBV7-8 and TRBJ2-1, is GAGVSQSPRYKVAKRGQDVALRCDPISGHVSLFWYQQALGQGPEFLTYFQNEAQLDKSGLPSDRFFAERPEGSVSTLKIQRTQQEDSAVYLCASSFTSGSYNEQFFGPGTRLTVL.

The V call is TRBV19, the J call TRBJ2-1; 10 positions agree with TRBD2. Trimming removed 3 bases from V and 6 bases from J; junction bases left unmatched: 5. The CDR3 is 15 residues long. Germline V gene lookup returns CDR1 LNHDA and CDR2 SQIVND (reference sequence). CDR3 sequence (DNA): TGTGCCAGTAGTATTTCTAGCGGGAGCCCCAATGAGCAGTTCTTC. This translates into CASSISSGSPNEQFF.

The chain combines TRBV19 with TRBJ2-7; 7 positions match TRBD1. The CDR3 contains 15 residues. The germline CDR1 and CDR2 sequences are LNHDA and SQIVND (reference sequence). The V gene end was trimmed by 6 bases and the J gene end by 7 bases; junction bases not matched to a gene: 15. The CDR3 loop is CASSRRDREVGEQYF. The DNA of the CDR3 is TGTGCCAGTAGCCGAAGAGACAGGGAAGTAGGGGAGCAGTACTTC.

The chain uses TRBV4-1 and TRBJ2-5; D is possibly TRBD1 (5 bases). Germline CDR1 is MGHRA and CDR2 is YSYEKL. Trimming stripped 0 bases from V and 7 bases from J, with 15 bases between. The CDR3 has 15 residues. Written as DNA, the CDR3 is TGCGCCAGCAGCCAAGATCCAACGCTGGGGCGGACCCAGTACTTC. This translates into CASSQDPTLGRTQYF.

CDR3 bases: TGTGCCAGCAGGGGAGAGGACAGGGGACGAGGCTACACCTTC. It yields the protein CASRGEDRGRGYTF. The chain is built from TRBV6-5 and TRBJ1-2, with 9 bases matching TRBD1. From germline, CDR1 is MNHEY and CDR2 SVGAGI. With V trimmed by 6 bases and J by 8 bases, 10 bases remained unmatched. The CDR3 runs to 14 residues.

The CDR3, as DNA: TGTGCCAGCAGGCCTGGGGGGATCGAGCAGTACTTC. Residues: CASRPGGIEQYF. V and J are TRBV6-6 and TRBJ2-5, with D maybe TRBD2 (6 bases). The end of the DNA is better explained by TRBJ2-7, so the J call may be wrong. The CDR3 is 12 amino acids. The germline V gene has CDR1 MNHNY and CDR2 SVGAGI (reference sequence).

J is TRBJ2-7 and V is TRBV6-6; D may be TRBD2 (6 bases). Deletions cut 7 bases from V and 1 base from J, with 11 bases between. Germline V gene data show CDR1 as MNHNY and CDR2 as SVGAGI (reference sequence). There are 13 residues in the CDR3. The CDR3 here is CASTREFSYEQYF. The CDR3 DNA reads TGTGCCAGCACCCGGGAGTTTTCCTACGAGCAGTACTTC.

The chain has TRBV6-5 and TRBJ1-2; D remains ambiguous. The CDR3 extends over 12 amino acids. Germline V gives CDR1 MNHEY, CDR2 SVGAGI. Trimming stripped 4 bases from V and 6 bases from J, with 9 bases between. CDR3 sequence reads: CASSWGSDGYTF. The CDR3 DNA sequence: TGTGCCAGCAGTTGGGGTTCGGATGGCTACACCTTC.

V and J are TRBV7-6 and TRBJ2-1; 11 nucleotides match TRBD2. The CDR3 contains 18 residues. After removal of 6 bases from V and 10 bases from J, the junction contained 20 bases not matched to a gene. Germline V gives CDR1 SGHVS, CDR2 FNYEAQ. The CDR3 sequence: CASSPRGRGTSGTGEQFF. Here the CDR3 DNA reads TGTGCCAGCAGTCCCAGGGGGCGCGGGACTAGCGGAACGGGGGAGCAGTTCTTC.